This passage covers 13 T cell receptor beta chains from one sample sequenced in a study of blood T cell repertoires in COVID-19. This table comes from immunoSEQ multiplex PCR, and its TCRdb copy is limited to in-frame clones, with some not included. Here the sample spans about 94,000 clones, roughly 84% being singletons. Material: peripheral blood. All receptors derive from a man in his sixties with acute or convalescent COVID-19.

CDR3 residues: CASTQWRAGNQPQHF. The CDR3 nucleotides read TGTGCCAGCACCCAATGGAGGGCAGGCAATCAGCCCCAGCATTTT. The V call is TRBV21-1, the J call TRBJ1-5. TRBV21-1 is described as a pseudogene. CDR3 length equals 15 residues.

The V and J genes are TRBV19 and TRBJ1-1; D is unresolved. Looked up from germline, CDR1 is LNHDA and CDR2 is SQIVND (reference sequence). The CDR3 has 13 residues. V was cut by 2 bases and J by 0 bases, with 4 bases left in between. As DNA, the CDR3 is TGTGCCAGTAGTATAAACATGAACACTGAAGCTTTCTTT. Translating it yields CASSINMNTEAFF.

This clone was seen just once. The V call is TRBV7-9, the J call TRBJ2-7; 9 positions match TRBD1. This CDR3 comprises 14 residues. V gave up 3 bases and J gave up 5 bases; unmatched junction bases: 5. The germline CDR1 and CDR2 sequences are SEHNR and FQNEAQ (reference sequence). The chain's CDR3 is CASSLDRGWHEQYF. As DNA, the CDR3 is TGTGCCAGCAGCTTGGACAGGGGATGGCACGAGCAGTACTTC. Based on the CDR3 plus reference TRBV7-9 and TRBJ2-7, the full variable domain is DTGVSQNPRHKITKRGQNVTFRCDPISEHNRLYWYRQTLGQGPEFLTYFQNEAQLEKSRLLSDRFSAERPKGSFSTLEIQRTEQGDSAMYLCASSLDRGWHEQYFGPGTRLTVT.

The chain couples TRBV4-1 to TRBJ2-5, with TRBD2 matching 8 bases. This CDR3 has 16 residues. V lost 4 bases, J lost 5 bases, and 12 bases stayed unmatched. Germline V gene data show CDR1 as MGHRA and CDR2 as YSYEKL. The DNA for the CDR3 is TGCGCCAGCAGCCCCCTCGGGGGGGCCTCGAGGGAGACCCAGTACTTC. Protein sequence: CASSPLGGASRETQYF.

This clone was counted between two and nine times. This chain uses TRBV30 with TRBJ1-1; D perhaps matches TRBD1 (5 bases). The CDR3 length is 15 residues. Trimming pared 6 bases from V and 0 bases from J, leaving 17 bases between. Germline-derived CDR1 and CDR2 are GTSNPN and SVGIG (reference sequence). The CDR3, as DNA: TGTGCCTGTACTCAGGGCCCAGGGATGAACACTGAAGCTTTCTTT. Encoded protein: CACTQGPGMNTEAFF.

The chain combines TRBV6-2 or TRBV6-3 with TRBJ2-6; 7 nucleotides line up with TRBD2. The germline CDR1 and CDR2 sequences are MNHEY and SVGEGT. V was clipped by 4 bases and J by 1 base; unmatched bases: 4. This CDR3 region has 16 residues. This chain's CDR3 is CASSLTGGSGANVLTF. The CDR3 coding sequence is TGTGCCAGCAGTTTGACCGGGGGGTCTGGGGCCAACGTCCTGACTTTC.

The chain carries TRBV6-2 or TRBV6-3 and TRBJ2-4; 10 nucleotides agree with TRBD2. The CDR3 runs to 17 residues. Unmatched junction bases numbered 10, after V lost 0 bases and J lost 8 bases. The germline CDR1 and CDR2 sequences are MNHEY and SVGEGT. The CDR3 coding sequence is TGTGCCAGCAGTTACTCGATCAGCGGGGGGGCCGGTGACATTCAGTACTTC. It encodes CASSYSISGGAGDIQYF.

The V and J genes are TRBV12-3 or TRBV12-4 and TRBJ1-2; TRBD1 matches 7 bases. The CDR3 sequence is 13 residues long. V dropped 4 bases and J dropped 5; count of bases not matched to a gene: 4. The CDR3 DNA reads as TGTGCCAGCAGTTCGGGACAGTCTTATGGCTACACCTTC. It codes for CASSSGQSYGYTF.

The CDR3 loop reads CASRIGGAQDSPLHF. The CDR3 nucleotides are TGTGCCAGCAGAATAGGGGGGGCGCAGGATTCACCCCTCCACTTT. The chain carries TRBV7-9 and TRBJ1-6, with D maybe TRBD1 (6 bases). The germline V gene has CDR1 SEHNR and CDR2 FQNEAQ (reference sequence). Trimming stripped 6 bases from V and 8 bases from J, with 17 bases between. This CDR3 spans 15 amino acids.

V and J are TRBV6-5 and TRBJ2-3; D not certain. Trimming shortened V by 8 bases and J by 4 bases, and 16 bases separated the two germline ends. The CDR3 totals 14 residues. Looked up from germline, CDR1 is MNHEY and CDR2 is SVGAGI. The CDR3 reads CASGAAELADTQYF. The CDR3 coding sequence is TGTGCCAGCGGAGCCGCAGAGCTAGCAGATACGCAGTATTTT.

The rearrangement uses TRBV30 and TRBJ2-3; possibly TRBD1 for D (5 bases). Trimming left V 0 bases short and J 2 bases short, with 12 bases between. Germline V gives CDR1 GTSNPN, CDR2 SVGIG (reference sequence). The CDR3 spans 15 residues. The CDR3 region has the DNA TGTGCCTGGAGTGTACCCCCAGGGTCCACAGATACGCAGTATTTT. This gives the protein CAWSVPPGSTDTQYF.

The rearrangement joins TRBV19 to TRBJ1-2; no firm D call. CDR1 is LNHDA, CDR2 SQIVND, per germline (reference sequence). This CDR3 comprises 15 residues. The V end lost 6 bases, the J end lost 2 bases, and 16 bases lay between the germline ends. The CDR3 loop reads CASSPTFDKNYGYTF. CDR3 in DNA: TGTGCCAGTAGCCCGACGTTCGACAAGAACTATGGCTACACCTTC. Using reference TRBV19 and TRBJ1-2 for the parts outside the CDR3, the full variable domain is DGGITQSPKYLFRKEGQNVTLSCEQNLNHDAMYWYRQDPGQGLRLIYYSQIVNDFQKGDIAEGYSVSREKKESFPLTVTSAQKNPTAFYLCASSPTFDKNYGYTFGSGTRLTVV.

The chain uses TRBV5-1 and TRBJ1-1, with D maybe TRBD1 (5 bases). V was clipped by 4 bases and J by 1 base, with 14 bases between them. Germline V gene data show CDR1 as SGHRS and CDR2 as YFSETQ. The CDR3 is 15 amino acids. Written as DNA, the CDR3 is TGCGCCAGCAGCCCCGTGCAGGGAAGGAACACTGAAGCTTTCTTT. This gives the protein CASSPVQGRNTEAFF.